The 24 T cell receptor beta chains listed next were all sequenced from one sample in a study of blood T cell repertoires in COVID-19. Produced via immunoSEQ multiplex PCR; TCRdb's table is partial and in-frame only. The table includes around 280,000 clones, about 83% detected once. The specimen sequenced was PBMCs or T cells enriched from blood (not recorded which). The receptors were gathered from a woman between 35 and 50 years old who had recovered from COVID-19.

The chain couples TRBV6-5 to TRBJ2-7; no reliable D call. The germline V gene has CDR1 MNHEY and CDR2 SVGAGI. V shed 6 bases and J shed 3 bases, with 15 bases lying between them. The CDR3 is made up of 14 amino acids. The CDR3 sequence is CASSASGSSYEQYF. The CDR3 nucleotides are TGTGCCAGCAGCGCATCCGGCTCTAGCTACGAGCAGTACTTC.

The chain is built from TRBV12-3 or TRBV12-4 and TRBJ2-7; D gene uncertain. Trimming took off 3 bases at V and 6 bases at J, with 12 bases between the two ends. The CDR3 covers 13 residues. The CDR3 DNA reads TGTGCCAGCAGTTTCTCCGTGGCAGGCGAGCAGTACTTC. This sequence encodes CASSFSVAGEQYF.

In DNA form, the CDR3 reads TGTGCTAGTGGTTTGTCAGGGGGGCCGGAGACCCAGTACTTC. This gives the protein CASGLSGGPETQYF. The chain has TRBV12-5 and TRBJ2-5; D might be TRBD1 (7 bases). The V gene's germline CDR1 is LGHNT and CDR2 FRNRAP. This CDR3 contains 14 residues. Trimming left V 2 bases short and J 5 bases short, with 12 bases between.

The chain couples TRBV7-2 to TRBJ2-3; no definite D call. Germline V gene data show CDR1 as SGHTA and CDR2 as FQGNSA. The CDR3 has 15 amino acids. V was pared by 2 bases and J by 3 bases, with 12 bases between. CDR3 nucleotide sequence: TGTGCCAGCAGCTTAACGGTAACCCGGACAGATACGCAGTATTTT. Protein: CASSLTVTRTDTQYF.

As to this clone: This may stem from a read error, because a much larger clone lies one nucleotide away. The sample contains more than one DNA sequence encoding this CDR3. The rearrangement uses TRBV28 and TRBJ1-2; perhaps TRBD1 as D (5 bases). The germline V gene has CDR1 MDHEN and CDR2 SYDVKM. This CDR3 region has 13 residues. CDR3 sequence: CASRTAGNYGYTF. In DNA, the CDR3 is TGTGCCAGCAGGACCGCAGGGAACTATGGCTACACCTTT.

V and J are TRBV6-2 or TRBV6-3 and TRBJ1-6; TRBD1 aligns across 10 bases. Germline CDR1 reads MNHEY; CDR2 reads SVGEGT. The V segment lost 6 bases and the J segment 9 bases; nucleotides outside the gene matches: 2. The CDR3 has 13 residues. CDR3 amino acids: CASSDRGLSPLHF. The CDR3 nucleotides are TGTGCCAGCAGCGACAGGGGGCTTTCACCCCTCCACTTT.

V gene TRBV18 combines with J gene TRBJ2-1, with 9 bases identical to TRBD1. The CDR3 covers 16 residues. V gave up 6 bases and J gave up 6 bases; unmatched junction bases: 12. Germline loops: CDR1 KGHSH, CDR2 LQKENI. CDR3 loop: CASSAVPGQGVNEQFF. In DNA form, the CDR3 reads TGTGCCAGCTCGGCAGTACCGGGACAGGGAGTCAATGAGCAGTTCTTC.

The chain couples TRBV19 to TRBJ1-2, with 8 bases aligning to TRBD1. CDR3 size: 14 residues. Germline CDR1 and CDR2: LNHDA and SQIVND (reference sequence). J was trimmed by 2 bases and V by 3 bases; bases with no gene match: 2. DNA of the CDR3: TGTGCCAGTAGTATGGGACAGGTCAACTATGGCTACACCTTC. This sequence encodes CASSMGQVNYGYTF.

In its sample, this clone was seen once. The CDR3 bases are TGTGCCAGCAGTTTATCGGCTAGCGGGAGTAGTGAGCAGTTCTTC. It translates to CASSLSASGSSEQFF. The chain recombines TRBV27 with TRBJ2-1; 10 nucleotides match TRBD2. From germline, CDR1 is MNHEY and CDR2 SMNVEV (reference sequence). The CDR3 length is 15 residues. After removal of 0 bases from V and 9 bases from J, the junction contained 5 bases not matched to a gene.

This clone showed up just once. The V and J genes are TRBV4-2 and TRBJ1-1, with TRBD1 matching over 8 bases. J was trimmed by 5 bases and V by 3 bases; bases with no gene match: 11. CDR3 length: 16 residues. Germline assignment: CDR1 LGHNA and CDR2 YNFKEQ. The CDR3 here is CASSHQGAGEGTEAFF. CDR3 sequence (DNA): TGTGCCAGCAGCCATCAGGGGGCAGGGGAGGGTACTGAAGCTTTCTTT.

The CDR3 loop reads CASSFGTAAITF. The CDR3 nucleotides are TGTGCCAGTAGTTTTGGGACAGCGGCTATCACCTTC. The chain carries TRBV19 and TRBJ1-2; TRBD1 aligns across 7 bases. This CDR3 comprises 12 residues. In germline, CDR1 is LNHDA, CDR2 SQIVND (reference sequence). J gave up 13 bases and V 5 bases, and 10 bases lay outside the gene matches. The entire variable domain, with the rest obtained from reference TRBV19 and TRBJ1-2, is as follows: DGGITQSPKYLFRKEGQNVTLSCEQNLNHDAMYWYRQDPGQGLRLIYYSQIVNDFQKGDIAEGYSVSREKKESFPLTVTSAQKNPTAFYLCASSFGTAAITFGSGTRLTVV.

This clone has a single count. The chain uses TRBV28 and TRBJ1-2, with D tentatively TRBD1 (5 bases). V was clipped by 3 bases and J by 6 bases, with 17 bases between them. The germline V gene encodes CDR1 MDHEN and CDR2 SYDVKM. CDR3 length: 15 residues. The CDR3 DNA reads TGTGCCAGCAGTTTGTACCTTCGGCAGGGCCATGGCTACACCTTC. Translation: CASSLYLRQGHGYTF.

This chain uses TRBV11-1 with TRBJ2-3, with TRBD1 as a possible D gene (5 bases). The germline CDR1 and CDR2 sequences are SGHAT and FQDESV (reference sequence). This CDR3 comprises 15 residues. Trimming took 1 base from V and 3 from J, leaving 11 bases between them. DNA for the CDR3: TGTGCCAGCAGCTTAGGTAGCAGGGCGACAGATACGCAGTATTTT. Its translation is CASSLGSRATDTQYF.

The table lists this clone with a few counts. V and J are TRBV27 and TRBJ2-7; maybe TRBD2 (5 bases). V was cut by 5 bases and J by 4 bases, with 12 bases left in between. CDR1 is MNHEY and CDR2 is SMNVEV in the germline V gene (reference sequence). The CDR3 is 13 residues long. The CDR3 nucleotides read TGTGCCAGCAGTGGGTTGGCGGGTTACGAGCAGTACTTC. As protein: CASSGLAGYEQYF.

The chain has TRBV5-6 and TRBJ1-2; 7 bases are shared with TRBD1. Germline trimming cut 3 bases from V and 8 bases from J; bases unmatched to any gene: 7. This CDR3 is 13 amino acids long. Germline lookup yields CDR1 SGHDT and CDR2 YYEEEE. CDR3 amino acids: CASSWDSARGYTF. The CDR3 coding sequence is TGTGCCAGCAGCTGGGACAGCGCGAGAGGCTACACCTTC.

The CDR3 DNA sequence: TGTGCCAGCAGCCTGGGACAGGGATACGGGGAGCTGTTTTTT. The encoded protein is CASSLGQGYGELFF. The rearrangement uses TRBV7-8 and TRBJ2-2; 9 bases line up with TRBD1. V lost 5 bases, J lost 7 bases, and 5 bases stayed unmatched. The CDR3 consists of 14 residues. Germline lookup yields CDR1 SGHVS and CDR2 FQNEAQ.

The rearrangement joins TRBV28 to TRBJ1-1; no clear D gene. The V gene lost 1 base and the J gene lost 6 bases, with 15 bases spanning the gap. Germline V gene lookup returns CDR1 MDHEN and CDR2 SYDVKM. This CDR3 is 15 amino acids long. The CDR3 DNA reads TGTGCCAGCAGTTTATTGTCGGTACGTGGAGCTGAAGCTTTCTTT. Its translation is CASSLLSVRGAEAFF. The whole variable domain, remainder taken from reference TRBV28 and TRBJ1-1, is DVKVTQSSRYLVKRTGEKVFLECVQDMDHENMFWYRQDPGLGLRLIYFSYDVKMKEKGDIPEGYSVSREKKERFSLILESASTNQTSMYLCASSLLSVRGAEAFFGQGTRLTVV.

The rearrangement links TRBV2 to TRBJ2-7, with 7 bases fitting TRBD2. This CDR3 is built from 14 residues. Per the germline V gene, CDR1 is SNHLY and CDR2 is FYNNEI. V lost 4 bases, J lost 5 bases, and 8 bases stayed unmatched. CDR3 protein: CASSARWGGDEQYF. CDR3 nucleotides: TGTGCCAGCAGTGCCCGTTGGGGGGGTGACGAGCAGTACTTC.

The chain carries TRBV27 and TRBJ2-2, with 13 positions matching TRBD2. CDR1 is MNHEY, CDR2 SMNVEV, per germline (reference sequence). The junction had 5 bases not matched to a gene; V was cut back by 8 bases and J by 2 bases. This CDR3 spans 16 amino acids. This CDR3 reads CASRTSGRVNTGELFF. The CDR3, as DNA: TGTGCCAGCCGAACTAGCGGGAGGGTAAACACCGGGGAGCTGTTTTTT.

In DNA, the CDR3 is TGTGCCAGCTCCCTAGAGGCGGGGGGGAGGCTGGAGACCCAGTACTTC. It yields the protein CASSLEAGGRLETQYF. The V and J genes are TRBV27 and TRBJ2-5, with TRBD2 matching over 9 bases. This CDR3 comprises 16 residues. In germline, CDR1 is MNHEY, CDR2 SMNVEV (reference sequence). The trim removed 8 bases at V and 5 bases at J, leaving 15 bases unmatched.

Here the CDR3 reads CASSLEPSGTGYEQYF. The CDR3 DNA is TGTGCCAGCAGCTTAGAACCCTCCGGGACAGGGTACGAGCAGTACTTC. V usage is TRBV11-2 and J usage is TRBJ2-7, with TRBD1 matching over 9 bases. This CDR3 contains 16 residues. Germline loops: CDR1 SGHAT, CDR2 FQNNGV. V trimming: 0 bases; J trimming: 4 bases; junction bases outside the gene matches: 7.

The chain recombines TRBV28 with TRBJ1-4; 8 nucleotides agree with TRBD1. The junction had 13 bases not matched to a gene; V was cut back by 5 bases and J by 2 bases. The CDR3 runs 18 residues. Germline V gene sequence: CDR1 MDHEN, CDR2 SYDVKM. CDR3 nucleotide sequence: TGTGCCAGCAGTCCCCCCAAGGACAGGGTTTTCACTAATGAAAAACTGTTTTTT. Translating gives CASSPPKDRVFTNEKLFF.

The DNA of the CDR3 is TGTGCCAGCAAACCACTTCCCGATGGCGAGCAGTACTTC. This encodes CASKPLPDGEQYF. The chain combines TRBV27 with TRBJ2-7; no firm D call. Germline-derived CDR1 and CDR2 are MNHEY and SMNVEV (reference sequence). V was pared by 7 bases and J by 6 bases, with 16 bases between. The CDR3 is 13 amino acids.

The J gene is TRBJ2-1, the V gene TRBV15; perhaps TRBD2 as D (5 bases). Germline CDR1 reads LNHNV; CDR2 reads YYDKDF (reference sequence). Trimming took 1 base from V and 1 from J, leaving 14 bases between them. The CDR3 is made up of 17 amino acids. CDR3 sequence reads: CATSRALLAGSYNEQFF. For the CDR3, the DNA is TGTGCCACCAGCAGAGCCTTGCTAGCCGGATCCTACAATGAGCAGTTCTTC.